Each of the 20 T cell receptor beta chains below was sequenced from the same sample in a study of cytomegalovirus exposure and HLA in healthy donors. Use of 60 Vbeta and 13 Jbeta primers characterized the PCR. Some clones are missing from TCRdb's copy, which holds only in-frame ones; the method was immunoSEQ multiplex PCR. The sample includes about 160,000 clones, around 79% of them seen just once. Sequenced input: PBMCs. These receptor sequences come from a woman aged 45-65 years in good health and CMV-seropositive.

The J gene is TRBJ1-4, the V gene TRBV9; TRBD1 aligns across 7 bases. This CDR3 has 15 amino acids. CDR1 is SGDLS and CDR2 is YYNGEE in the germline V gene. The trim removed 4 bases at V and 7 bases at J, leaving 10 bases unmatched. For the CDR3, the DNA is TGTGCCAGCAGCCCACACCCTAGGGGGCGTGAAAAACTGTTTTTT. It encodes CASSPHPRGREKLFF.

The chain combines TRBV29-1 with TRBJ2-3; a weak D match, TRBD2 (6 bases). V lost 3 bases to trimming and J lost 0 bases, with 16 bases between them. Germline-derived CDR1 and CDR2 are SQVTM and ANQGSEA. The CDR3 is made up of 16 amino acids. The CDR3 region is CSVEAGSTSSTDTQYF. The CDR3 DNA follows: TGCAGCGTTGAGGCGGGGTCGACGTCTAGCACAGATACGCAGTATTTT.

The genes are TRBV19 and TRBJ2-7; D is uncertain. The CDR3 length is 17 residues. The V gene's germline CDR1 is LNHDA and CDR2 SQIVND (reference sequence). V lost 1 base and J 0 bases, leaving 16 bases between the germline ends. The CDR3 DNA sequence: TGTGCCAGTAGTATAGCTCTGGCTCTGACAAACTCCTACGAGCAGTACTTC. Translation: CASSIALALTNSYEQYF.

The chain is built from TRBV29-1 and TRBJ1-5, with a tentative D call TRBD1 (5 bases). Trimming removed 4 bases at V and 3 bases at J, with 10 bases between. The CDR3 covers 13 residues. Germline-derived CDR1 and CDR2 are SQVTM and ANQGSEA. CDR3 amino acids: CSVAQGINQPQHF. The CDR3 bases are TGCAGCGTTGCCCAGGGAATCAATCAGCCCCAGCATTTT.

The chain employs TRBV6-6 and TRBJ2-5, with D possibly TRBD2 on 5 matching bases. The J call is uncertain, as TRBJ2-7 better fits the DNA end. Germline assignment: CDR1 MNHNY and CDR2 SVGAGI (reference sequence). CDR3 length: 14 amino acids. The CDR3 sequence is CASSFRGSSYEQYF. The CDR3, as DNA: TGTGCCAGCAGCTTCCGAGGGAGCTCCTACGAGCAGTACTTC.

The rearrangement joins TRBV2 to TRBJ2-2; no reliable D call. The germline gives CDR1 SNHLY, CDR2 FYNNEI. V shed 6 bases and J shed 3 bases, with 11 bases lying between them. The CDR3 is 14 amino acids. CDR3 residues: CASSWLRDTGELFF. The CDR3 DNA sequence: TGTGCCAGCAGCTGGTTGAGAGACACCGGGGAGCTGTTTTTT.

V and J are TRBV9 and TRBJ1-1, with 7 bases lining up with TRBD1. Germline trimming cut 3 bases from V and 1 base from J; bases unmatched to any gene: 3. The germline CDR1 and CDR2 sequences are SGDLS and YYNGEE. The CDR3 contains 14 residues. This CDR3 is CASSATGTNTEAFF. The DNA for the CDR3 is TGTGCCAGCAGCGCGACAGGGACGAACACTGAAGCTTTCTTT.

V gene TRBV5-1 combines with J gene TRBJ2-7; the D is unclear. V was shortened by 0 bases and J by 3 bases, with 7 bases between the two germline ends. Germline V gives CDR1 SGHRS, CDR2 YFSETQ. The CDR3 covers 13 residues. The CDR3 spells CASSLELNYEQYF. DNA for the CDR3: TGCGCCAGCAGCTTGGAGCTGAACTACGAGCAGTACTTC.

The chain uses TRBV14 and TRBJ2-3; D gene ambiguous. Germline CDR1 reads SGHDN; CDR2 reads FVKESK. The CDR3 covers 14 residues. Trimming cost V 0 bases and J 2 bases, with 6 bases left between them. The CDR3 sequence is CASSQESFTDTQYF. In DNA form, the CDR3 reads TGTGCCAGCAGCCAAGAATCCTTCACAGATACGCAGTATTTT. The full variable domain, in which reference TRBV14 and TRBJ2-3 provide the parts outside the CDR3, is EAGVTQFPSHSVIEKGQTVTLRCDPISGHDNLYWYRRVMGKEIKFLLHFVKESKQDESGMPNNRFLAERTGGTYSTLKVQPAELEDSGVYFCASSQESFTDTQYFGPGTRLTVL.

This clone was seen a few times. The CDR3 DNA is TGTGCCAGCAGCTTAAGGGACAGGGGCTATGGCTACACCTTC. As protein: CASSLRDRGYGYTF. The chain links TRBV7-2 to TRBJ1-2; TRBD1 matches 10 bases. CDR3 length: 14 residues. The J segment lost 4 bases and the V segment lost 2 bases, leaving 1 base of the junction unmatched. The germline V gene has CDR1 SGHTA and CDR2 FQGNSA.

This clone showed up just a few times. CDR3 sequence reads: CASTTAQEDGELFF. CDR3 DNA: TGCGCCAGCACCACTGCCCAGGAGGACGGGGAGCTGTTTTTT. The chain is built from TRBV5-1 and TRBJ2-2; tentative D call: TRBD2 (5 bases). The CDR3 totals 14 residues. Germline V gives CDR1 SGHRS, CDR2 YFSETQ. The V gene lost 6 bases and the J gene lost 7 bases, with 16 bases spanning the gap.

The rearrangement uses TRBV6-1 and TRBJ2-5, with TRBD2 identical over 10 bases. Germline values: CDR1 MNHNS, CDR2 SASEGT. The V and J ends lost 6 bases and 2 bases, in that order; junction bases with no gene match: 3. The CDR3 is 14 residues long. CDR3 region: CASRRTSGQETQYF. The CDR3 DNA is TGTGCCAGCAGGAGGACTAGCGGTCAAGAGACCCAGTACTTC.

The V call is TRBV2, the J call TRBJ2-4; D is possibly TRBD1 (6 bases). Germline CDR1 and CDR2: SNHLY and FYNNEI. Trimming stripped 7 bases from V and 7 bases from J, with 14 bases between. CDR3 length: 13 amino acids. CDR3 sequence: CASTTGGGNIQYF. For the CDR3, the DNA is TGTGCCAGCACTACAGGTGGGGGCAACATTCAGTACTTC.

The genes are TRBV6-1 and TRBJ2-1; 9 nucleotides align to TRBD1. The V gene's germline CDR1 is MNHNS and CDR2 SASEGT. CDR3 length equals 14 residues. V shed 7 bases and J 8 bases; nucleotides not matched to a gene: 9. This CDR3 is CASTYGTGYHEQFF. In DNA form, the CDR3 reads TGTGCCAGCACCTACGGGACAGGGTATCATGAGCAGTTCTTC.

The chain combines TRBV7-2 with TRBJ2-3; 8 bases map to TRBD2. The CDR3 spans 15 residues. Germline trimming cut 3 bases from V and 2 bases from J; bases unmatched to any gene: 4. Germline CDR1 SGHTA, CDR2 FQGNSA. The CDR3 nucleotides read TGTGCCAGCAGCTTCAGCGGGGGACTCACAGATACGCAGTATTTT. Its translation: CASSFSGGLTDTQYF.

The chain employs TRBV4-2 and TRBJ2-4; D uncertain. V was shortened by 1 base and J by 0 bases, with 7 bases between the two germline ends. Germline V lookup: CDR1 LGHNA, CDR2 YNFKEQ. The length of the CDR3 is 15 residues. The CDR3: CASSQGLIAKNIQYF. The DNA of the CDR3 is TGTGCCAGCAGCCAAGGGCTTATAGCCAAAAACATTCAGTACTTC.

The V and J genes are TRBV19 and TRBJ2-5; TRBD2 agrees at 8 bases. V gave up 1 base and J gave up 1 base; unmatched junction bases: 8. CDR1 and CDR2 from the germline V gene are LNHDA and SQIVND (reference sequence). CDR3 size: 17 residues. CDR3 sequence: CASSIGDRAGAQETQYF. CDR3 bases: TGTGCCAGTAGTATAGGCGACCGAGCGGGGGCCCAAGAGACCCAGTACTTC.

This chain joins TRBV5-6 and TRBJ1-5, with D tentatively TRBD1 (6 bases). Germline V CDR1 and CDR2: SGHDT, YYEEEE. Deletions cut 4 bases from V and 0 bases from J, with 11 bases between. The length of the CDR3 is 15 residues. The CDR3 sequence is CASSRTAYSNQPQHF. CDR3 nucleotides: TGTGCCAGCAGCCGGACAGCTTATAGCAATCAGCCCCAGCATTTT. The variable domain in full, with the rest retrieved from reference TRBV5-6 and TRBJ1-5, is DAGVTQSPTHLIKTRGQQVTLRCSPKSGHDTVSWYQQALGQGPQFIFQYYEEEERQRGNFPDRFSGHQFPNYSSELNVNALLLGDSALYLCASSRTAYSNQPQHFGDGTRLSIL.

This clone was seen a handful of times. CDR3 loop: CASSVEPSGVGELFF. Here the CDR3 DNA reads TGTGCCAGCAGTGTAGAGCCTAGCGGGGTCGGGGAGCTGTTTTTT. The chain combines TRBV2 with TRBJ2-2, with 9 positions matching TRBD2. Germline loops: CDR1 SNHLY, CDR2 FYNNEI. The CDR3 has 15 residues. The V and J ends lost 4 bases and 7 bases, in that order; junction bases with no gene match: 7.

The rearrangement links TRBV28 to TRBJ1-1; no definite D call. The CDR3 totals 12 residues. Trimming left V 3 bases short and J 1 base short, with 3 bases between. Germline values: CDR1 MDHEN, CDR2 SYDVKM. CDR3 nucleotides: TGTGCCAGCAGTTTGCGGAACACTGAAGCTTTCTTT. Its protein product is CASSLRNTEAFF. Drawing the rest from reference TRBV28 and TRBJ1-1, the complete variable domain is DVKVTQSSRYLVKRTGEKVFLECVQDMDHENMFWYRQDPGLGLRLIYFSYDVKMKEKGDIPEGYSVSREKKERFSLILESASTNQTSMYLCASSLRNTEAFFGQGTRLTVV.